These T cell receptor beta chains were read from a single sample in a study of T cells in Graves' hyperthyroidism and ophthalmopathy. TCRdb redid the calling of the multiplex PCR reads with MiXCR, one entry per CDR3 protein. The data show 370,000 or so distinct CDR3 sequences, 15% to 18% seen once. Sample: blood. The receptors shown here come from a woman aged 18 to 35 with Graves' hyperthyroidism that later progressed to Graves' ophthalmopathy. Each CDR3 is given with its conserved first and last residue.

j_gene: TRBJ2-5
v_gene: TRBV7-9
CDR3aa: CASSTGLLAGGLAGGLGTQYF

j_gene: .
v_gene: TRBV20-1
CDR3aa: CSARAPLAGGPSETQFF

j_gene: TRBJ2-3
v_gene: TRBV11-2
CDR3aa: CASSLPGLAGWDTDTQYF

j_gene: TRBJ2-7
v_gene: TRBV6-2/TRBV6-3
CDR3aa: CASSYSPRTVGNYEQYF

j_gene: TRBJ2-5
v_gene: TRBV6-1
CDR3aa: CASSESGARETQYF

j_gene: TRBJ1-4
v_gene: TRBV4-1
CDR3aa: CASWGAVNEKLFF

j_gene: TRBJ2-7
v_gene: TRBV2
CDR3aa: CASSQASPDAHYEQYF

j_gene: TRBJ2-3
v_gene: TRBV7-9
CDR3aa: CASSLAGTEWIFTDTQYF

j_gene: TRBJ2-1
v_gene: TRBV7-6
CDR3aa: CASSLDPSGEQFF

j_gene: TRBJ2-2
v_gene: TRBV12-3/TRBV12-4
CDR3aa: CASSFDRANTGELFF

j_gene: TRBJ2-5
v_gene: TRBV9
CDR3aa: CASSVSSGGIQETQYF

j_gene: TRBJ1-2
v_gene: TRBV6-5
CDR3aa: CASSYSYQGADGYTF

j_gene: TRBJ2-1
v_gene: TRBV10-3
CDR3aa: CAIRTGAGSYNEQFF

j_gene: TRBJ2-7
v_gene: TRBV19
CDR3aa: CASSVLTRTYEQYF

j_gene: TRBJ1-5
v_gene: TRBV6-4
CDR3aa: CASSDIRLRQPQHF

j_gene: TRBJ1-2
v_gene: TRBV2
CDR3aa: CASGRGLWGYTF

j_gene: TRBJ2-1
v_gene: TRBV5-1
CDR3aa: CASSAWTGSNEQFF

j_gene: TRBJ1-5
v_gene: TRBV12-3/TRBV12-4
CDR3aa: CASSFHDAGQPQHF

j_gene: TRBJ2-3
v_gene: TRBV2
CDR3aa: CASSGTGDSTDTQYF

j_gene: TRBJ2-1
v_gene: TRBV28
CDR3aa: CASSTGTGTNEQFF

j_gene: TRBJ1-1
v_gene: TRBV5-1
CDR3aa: CASRNPTGRTEAFF

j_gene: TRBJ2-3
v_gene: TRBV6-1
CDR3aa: CASSERGSFPDTQYF

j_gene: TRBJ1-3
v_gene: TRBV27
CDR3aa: CASSLEGPLSGNTIYF

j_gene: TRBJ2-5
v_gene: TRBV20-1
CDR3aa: CSARRLWGRAGTQYF

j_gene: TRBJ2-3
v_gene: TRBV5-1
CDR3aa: CASSSATSTRTDTQYF

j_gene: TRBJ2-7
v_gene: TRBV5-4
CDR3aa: CASSSPGTSGRSSYEQYF

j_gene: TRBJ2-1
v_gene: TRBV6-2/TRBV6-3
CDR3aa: CASSPTSGRTNNEQFF

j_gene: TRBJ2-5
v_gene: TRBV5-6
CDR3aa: CASSSGVGGLQETQYF

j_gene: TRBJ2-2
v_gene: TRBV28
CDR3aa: CASTQDANTGELSF

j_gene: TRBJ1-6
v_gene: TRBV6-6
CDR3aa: CASSYAQGGPLHF

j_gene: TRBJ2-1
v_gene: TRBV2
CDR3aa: CASSAVASGSYEQFF

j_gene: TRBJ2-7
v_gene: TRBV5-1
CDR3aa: CASSFTSDEQYF

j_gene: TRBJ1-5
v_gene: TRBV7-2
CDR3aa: CASSLQGAIGQPRHF

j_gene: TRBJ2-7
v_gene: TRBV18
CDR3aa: CASSPPLSYEQYF

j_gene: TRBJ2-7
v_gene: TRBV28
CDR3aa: CASRDIRGRYEQYF

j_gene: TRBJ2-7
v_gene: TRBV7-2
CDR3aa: CASSLVSTSPLHYEQYF

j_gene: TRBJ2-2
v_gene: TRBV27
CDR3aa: CASSPYRGVAGELFF

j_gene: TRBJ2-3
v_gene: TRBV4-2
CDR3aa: CASSQAESTDTQYF

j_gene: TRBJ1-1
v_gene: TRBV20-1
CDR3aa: CSVGGESDTEAFF

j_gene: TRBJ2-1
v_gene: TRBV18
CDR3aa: CASSSGLAEIGEQFF

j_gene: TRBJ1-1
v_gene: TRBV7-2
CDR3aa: CASSLGTGNEAFF

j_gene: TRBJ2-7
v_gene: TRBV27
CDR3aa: CASRGLAGGYEQYF